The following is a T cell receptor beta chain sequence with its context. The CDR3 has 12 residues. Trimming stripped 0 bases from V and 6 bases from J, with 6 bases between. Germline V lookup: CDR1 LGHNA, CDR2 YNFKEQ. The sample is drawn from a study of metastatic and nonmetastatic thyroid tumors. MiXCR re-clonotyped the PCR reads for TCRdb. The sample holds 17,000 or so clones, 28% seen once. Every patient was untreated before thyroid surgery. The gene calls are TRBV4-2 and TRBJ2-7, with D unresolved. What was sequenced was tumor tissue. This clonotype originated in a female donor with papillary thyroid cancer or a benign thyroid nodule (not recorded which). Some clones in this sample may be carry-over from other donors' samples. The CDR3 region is CASSQDLGEQYF. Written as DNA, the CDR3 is TGTGCCAGCAGCCAAGATCTCGGCGAGCAGTACTTC.